This T cell receptor beta chain was sequenced in a study of post-analysis software for immune sequencing data. General study results and limits: The study found significantly lower normalized Chao1 diversity in multiple sclerosis patients than in controls. TRBV5-6, TRBV5-1 and TRBV20-1 were among several TRBV segments more frequent in patients than controls.

Prepared TCR beta cDNA libraries contained unique molecular identifiers. Between about 0.85 and 10 million T cells gave rise to around 500,000 cDNA molecules. Via MiXCR, TCRdb re-called the PCR reads, giving one row per CDR3 protein. Here the sample spans 450,000 to 650,000 distinct CDR3 sequences, 44% being singletons. The germline CDR1 and CDR2 sequences are SQVTM and ANQGSEA. The CDR3 runs 14 residues. Between the trimmed V and J ends, which lost 1 base and 1 base, there was a span of 10 bases. About this clonotype itself: Its matching antigen is unknown.

The V call is TRBV29-1, the J call TRBJ1-2; TRBD1 is a possible D gene (5 bases). Sequencing input: blood. The sequence derives from a girl between 5 and 17 years old with multiple sclerosis. The CDR3 nucleotides read TGCAGCGTTGAAGCTGTCGACAGTAACTATGGCTACACCTTC. This translates into CSVEAVDSNYGYTF.